The 16 T cell receptor beta chains in this list originate from one sample, sequenced in a study of siplizumab effects on memory and regulatory T cells. Libraries were prepared by immunoSEQ multiplex PCR; TCRdb keeps only in-frame clonotypes and omits some of them. The data show about 63,000 clones, with approximately 87% seen just once and approximately 3.8% held by the top ten. Sequenced sample: memory CD4+ T cells sorted from blood. The receptor set was obtained from a human donor in good health.

A few counts support this clone. The CDR3 region is CASSLRGVRDGNTIYF. The CDR3 nucleotides are TGTGCCAGCAGCTTACGAGGGGTACGGGATGGAAACACCATATATTTT. The rearrangement uses TRBV7-8 and TRBJ1-3, with D tentatively TRBD1 (5 bases). Trimming removed 2 bases from V and 3 bases from J, with 14 bases in between. The CDR3 consists of 16 residues. Germline V lookup: CDR1 SGHVS, CDR2 FQNEAQ.

The J gene is TRBJ1-2, the V gene TRBV6-5, with TRBD1 identical over 7 bases. The CDR3 has 12 amino acids. The V gene end was trimmed by 8 bases and the J gene end by 1 base; junction bases not matched to a gene: 1. From germline, CDR1 is MNHEY and CDR2 SVGAGI. CDR3 sequence reads: CASRDSNYGYTF. The CDR3 nucleotides are TGTGCCAGCCGGGACAGTAACTATGGCTACACCTTC.

The gene calls are TRBV5-4 and TRBJ2-4; TRBD1 aligns across 8 bases. Germline V lookup: CDR1 SGHNT, CDR2 YYREEE (reference sequence). This CDR3 contains 16 residues. Trimming cost V 0 bases and J 0 bases; bases outside gene matches: 2. The CDR3 here is CASSLGRGQAKNIQYF. CDR3 nucleotides: TGTGCCAGCAGCTTGGGCAGGGGGCAAGCCAAAAACATTCAGTACTTC.

The rearrangement uses TRBV6-1 and TRBJ2-3; TRBD2 is a possible D gene (5 bases). Germline CDR1 MNHNS, CDR2 SASEGT. This CDR3 spans 15 amino acids. V was clipped by 6 bases and J by 1 base, with 14 bases between them. CDR3 sequence: CASRGSGRGTDTQYF. The CDR3 coding sequence is TGTGCCAGCAGGGGCTCTGGGCGGGGCACAGATACGCAGTATTTT.

This chain joins TRBV5-1 and TRBJ2-3; D might be TRBD2 (5 bases). Germline-derived CDR1 and CDR2 are SGHRS and YFSETQ. The CDR3 is made up of 14 amino acids. V lost 4 bases, J lost 6 bases, and 15 bases lay in between. For the CDR3, the DNA is TGCGCCAGCAGCCCTACTAGTTCCCCCGATACGCAGTATTTT. It is translated as CASSPTSSPDTQYF.

The V and J genes are TRBV7-8 and TRBJ2-7, with D possibly being TRBD1 (5 bases). Germline lookup yields CDR1 SGHVS and CDR2 FQNEAQ. V lost 7 bases and J lost 6, with 13 bases in between. CDR3 length equals 12 residues. As DNA, the CDR3 is TGTGCCAGCACTCCTGGGGCCTCCGAGCAGTACTTC. The encoded protein is CASTPGASEQYF.

This chain joins TRBV20-1 and TRBJ2-7; D gene ambiguous. Germline assignment: CDR1 DFQATT and CDR2 SNEGSKA (reference sequence). This CDR3 is 11 amino acids long. V was cut by 3 bases and J by 7 bases, with 10 bases left in between. As DNA, the CDR3 is TGCAGTGCTAGTACCGGTCTTGAGCAGTACTTC. Protein sequence: CSASTGLEQYF.

The chain carries TRBV5-6 and TRBJ2-7; TRBD2 matches at 9 bases. The length of the CDR3 is 14 residues. Trimming removed 2 bases from V and 6 bases from J; junction bases left unmatched: 6. From germline, CDR1 is SGHDT and CDR2 YYEEEE. The CDR3: CASSFGLAGREQYF. CDR3 bases: TGTGCCAGCAGCTTTGGCCTAGCGGGGCGCGAGCAGTACTTC.

This rearrangement joins TRBV29-1 to TRBJ1-5, with D maybe TRBD1 (5 bases). Germline loops: CDR1 SQVTM, CDR2 ANQGSEA. The CDR3 is 13 amino acids. The V and J ends lost 3 bases and 2 bases respectively, with 8 bases between them. The CDR3 loop is CSVEGGGNQPQHF. In nucleotides, the CDR3 is TGCAGCGTTGAGGGGGGTGGCAATCAGCCCCAGCATTTT.

This clone was found once. The chain employs TRBV10-1 and TRBJ2-1, with D hard to call. CDR3 length: 12 residues. The V gene lost 8 bases and the J gene lost 6 bases, with 11 bases spanning the gap. From germline, CDR1 is WNHNN and CDR2 SYGVQD (reference sequence). The CDR3, as DNA: TGCGCCAGCCCTCTTACTCGCAATGAGCAGTTCTTC. Protein sequence: CASPLTRNEQFF.

V usage is TRBV27 and J usage is TRBJ2-6; a weak D match, TRBD2 (5 bases). CDR1 and CDR2 (germline): MNHEY, SMNVEV (reference sequence). The CDR3 consists of 19 residues. Trimming pared 4 bases from V and 0 bases from J, leaving 19 bases between. CDR3 nucleotides: TGTGCCAGCAGTTCCCTTAAAAAGCCGGGAACCTCTGGGGCCAACGTCCTGACTTTC. Translated, it gives CASSSLKKPGTSGANVLTF.

The rearrangement joins TRBV5-6 to TRBJ1-1; a possible D gene is TRBD1 (5 bases). This CDR3 spans 15 amino acids. Germline loops: CDR1 SGHDT, CDR2 YYEEEE. V shed 0 bases and J shed 5 bases, with 14 bases lying between them. CDR3 in amino acids: CASSLVSGRGTEAFF. CDR3 sequence (DNA): TGTGCCAGCAGCTTGGTTTCGGGACGTGGGACTGAAGCTTTCTTT.

This rearrangement joins TRBV6-1 to TRBJ2-3; D remains unclear. Germline lookup yields CDR1 MNHNS and CDR2 SASEGT. The CDR3 is 14 amino acids. Trimming took 1 base from V and 1 from J, leaving 6 bases between them. CDR3 sequence: CASSEGRGTDTQYF. The CDR3 coding sequence is TGTGCCAGCAGTGAAGGTCGGGGCACAGATACGCAGTATTTT.

This clone occurred once. V is TRBV5-1 and J is TRBJ2-3, with D possibly being TRBD2 (6 bases). Trimming took 5 bases from V and 1 from J, leaving 11 bases between them. The CDR3 is made up of 14 amino acids. Germline V CDR1 and CDR2: SGHRS, YFSETQ. In DNA, the CDR3 is TGCGCCAGCAGTCGGAGGGAGGGCACAGATACGCAGTATTTT. Its translation: CASSRREGTDTQYF. The full variable domain, its missing parts supplied by reference TRBV5-1 and TRBJ2-3, is KAGVTQTPRYLIKTRGQQVTLSCSPISGHRSVSWYQQTPGQGLQFLFEYFSETQRNKGNFPGRFSGRQFSNSRSEMNVSTLELGDSALYLCASSRREGTDTQYFGPGTRLTVL.

This clone qualifies as medium-sized. This chain links TRBV11-2 with TRBJ2-2; D possibly corresponds to TRBD2 (6 bases). Germline V gene sequence: CDR1 SGHAT, CDR2 FQNNGV. The CDR3 covers 17 residues. Trimming cost V 5 bases and J 9 bases, with 25 bases left between them. In DNA form, the CDR3 reads TGTGCCAGCAGCCCCCGGGACTCCCCGATGTCTAGTCGGGAGCTGTTTTTT. This gives the protein CASSPRDSPMSSRELFF.

This clone was seen only once. The chain recombines TRBV6-1 with TRBJ1-5, with 7 bases that match TRBD1. Trimming at V came to 2 bases and at J to 1 base, leaving 5 bases not matched to a gene. The length of the CDR3 is 16 residues. Per the germline V gene, CDR1 is MNHNS and CDR2 is SASEGT. This CDR3 reads CASSENRGDSNQPQHF. The DNA of the CDR3 is TGTGCCAGCAGTGAAAACAGGGGCGACAGCAATCAGCCCCAGCATTTT.